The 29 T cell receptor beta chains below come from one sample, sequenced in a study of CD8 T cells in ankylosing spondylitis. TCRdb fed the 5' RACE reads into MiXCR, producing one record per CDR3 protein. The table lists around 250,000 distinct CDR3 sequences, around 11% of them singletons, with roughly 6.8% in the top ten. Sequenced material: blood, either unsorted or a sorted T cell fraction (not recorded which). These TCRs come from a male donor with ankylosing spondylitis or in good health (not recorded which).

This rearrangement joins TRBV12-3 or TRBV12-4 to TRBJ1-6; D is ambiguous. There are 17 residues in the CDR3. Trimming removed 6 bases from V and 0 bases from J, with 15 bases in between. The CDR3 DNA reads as TGTGCCAGCAGGTTGTCTCCCATAAGCTCCTATAATTCACCCCTCCACTTT. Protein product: CASRLSPISSYNSPLHF.

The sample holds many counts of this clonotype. CDR3 amino acids: CSAGGGGGSQPQHF. CDR3 bases: TGCAGTGCTGGCGGAGGTGGGGGAAGTCAGCCCCAGCATTTT. The V call is TRBV20-1, the J call TRBJ1-5; D may be TRBD1 (5 bases). Trimming took 5 bases from V and 6 from J, leaving 17 bases between them. Germline CDR1 and CDR2: DFQATT and SNEGSKA (reference sequence). The CDR3 spans 14 residues.

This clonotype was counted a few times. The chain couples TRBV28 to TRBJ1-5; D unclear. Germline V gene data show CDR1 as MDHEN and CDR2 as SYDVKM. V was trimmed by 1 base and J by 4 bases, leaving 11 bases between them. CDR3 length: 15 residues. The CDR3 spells CASSLLGEGNQPQHF. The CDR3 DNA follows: TGTGCCAGCAGTTTATTGGGTGAGGGAAATCAGCCCCAGCATTTT.

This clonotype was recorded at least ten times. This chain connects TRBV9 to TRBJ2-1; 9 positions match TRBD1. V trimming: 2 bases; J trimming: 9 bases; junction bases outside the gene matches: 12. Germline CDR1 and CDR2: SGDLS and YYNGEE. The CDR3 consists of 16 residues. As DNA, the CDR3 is TGTGCCAGCAGCGTGGGGGGACAGGGTATCGGGGCTGAGCAGTTCTTC. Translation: CASSVGGQGIGAEQFF. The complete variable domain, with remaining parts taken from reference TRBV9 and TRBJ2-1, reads DSGVTQTPKHLITATGQRVTLRCSPRSGDLSVYWYQQSLDQGLQFLIQYYNGEERAKGNILERFSAQQFPDLHSELNLSSLELGDSALYFCASSVGGQGIGAEQFFGPGTRLTVL.

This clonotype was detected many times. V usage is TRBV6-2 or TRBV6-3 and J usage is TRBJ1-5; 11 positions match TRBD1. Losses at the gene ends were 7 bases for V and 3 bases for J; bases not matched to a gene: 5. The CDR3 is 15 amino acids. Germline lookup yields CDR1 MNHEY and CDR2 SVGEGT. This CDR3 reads CASTRDRGVNQPQHF. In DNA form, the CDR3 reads TGTGCCAGCACCCGGGACAGGGGGGTCAATCAGCCCCAGCATTTT.

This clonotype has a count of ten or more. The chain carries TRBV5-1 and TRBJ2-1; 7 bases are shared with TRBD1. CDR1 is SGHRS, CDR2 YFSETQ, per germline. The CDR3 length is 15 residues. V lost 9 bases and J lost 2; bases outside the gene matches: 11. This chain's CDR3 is CATPIRQGPYNEQFF. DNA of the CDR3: TGCGCCACACCGATCCGACAGGGTCCCTACAATGAGCAGTTCTTC.

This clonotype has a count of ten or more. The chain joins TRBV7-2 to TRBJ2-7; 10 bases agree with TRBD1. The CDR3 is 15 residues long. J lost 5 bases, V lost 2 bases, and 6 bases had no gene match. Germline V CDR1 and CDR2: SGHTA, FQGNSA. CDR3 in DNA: TGTGCCAGCAGCTTATTAAGGGACAGGGGTAACGAGCAGTACTTC. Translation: CASSLLRDRGNEQYF. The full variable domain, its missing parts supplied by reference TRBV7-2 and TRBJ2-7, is GAGVSQSPSNKVTEKGKDVELRCDPISGHTALYWYRQSLGQGLEFLIYFQGNSAPDKSGLPSDRFSAERTGGSVSTLTIQRTQQEDSAVYLCASSLLRDRGNEQYFGPGTRLTVT.

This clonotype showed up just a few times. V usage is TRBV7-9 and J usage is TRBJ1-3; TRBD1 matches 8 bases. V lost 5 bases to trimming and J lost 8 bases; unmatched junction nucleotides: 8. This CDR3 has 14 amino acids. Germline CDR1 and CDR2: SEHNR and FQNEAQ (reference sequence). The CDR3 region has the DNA TGTGCCAGCAGCCTAAAAGGACAGGGTGACACCATATATTTT. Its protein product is CASSLKGQGDTIYF.

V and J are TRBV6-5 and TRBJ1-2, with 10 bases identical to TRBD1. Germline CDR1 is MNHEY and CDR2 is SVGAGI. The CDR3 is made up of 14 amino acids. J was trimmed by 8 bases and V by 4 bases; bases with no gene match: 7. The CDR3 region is CASSSTGGEEGYTF. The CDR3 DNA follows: TGTGCCAGCAGTTCGACAGGGGGCGAGGAGGGCTACACCTTC.

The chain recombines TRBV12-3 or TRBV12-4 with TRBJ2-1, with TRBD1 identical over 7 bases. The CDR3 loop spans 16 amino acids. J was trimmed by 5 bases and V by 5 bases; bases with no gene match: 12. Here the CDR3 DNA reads TGTGCCAGCAGTCCTTACAGGGGACGAAGCAACAATGAGCAGTTCTTC. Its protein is CASSPYRGRSNNEQFF.

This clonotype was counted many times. CDR3 residues: CSARGDSEGFYGYTF. In nucleotides, the CDR3 is TGCAGTGCTAGAGGGGACAGCGAGGGATTTTATGGCTACACCTTC. The J gene is TRBJ1-2, the V gene TRBV20-1; the match to TRBD1 covers 7 bases. Germline CDR1 is DFQATT and CDR2 is SNEGSKA (reference sequence). CDR3 length: 15 amino acids. Trimming removed 1 base from V and 5 bases from J; junction bases left unmatched: 10.

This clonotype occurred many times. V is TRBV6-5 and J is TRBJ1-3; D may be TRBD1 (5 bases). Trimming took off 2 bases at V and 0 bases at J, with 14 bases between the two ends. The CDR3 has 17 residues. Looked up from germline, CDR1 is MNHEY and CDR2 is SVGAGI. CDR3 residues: CASSYAPRAHSGNTIYF. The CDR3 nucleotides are TGTGCCAGCAGTTACGCCCCCAGGGCCCACTCTGGAAACACCATATATTTT.

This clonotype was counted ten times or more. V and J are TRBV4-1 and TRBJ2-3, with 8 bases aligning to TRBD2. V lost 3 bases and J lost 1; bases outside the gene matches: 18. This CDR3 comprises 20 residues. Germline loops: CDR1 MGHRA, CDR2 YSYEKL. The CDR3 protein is CASSHGTSPTPGGGTDTQYF. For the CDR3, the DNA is TGCGCCAGCAGCCATGGGACTAGTCCGACCCCTGGGGGCGGCACAGATACGCAGTATTTT.

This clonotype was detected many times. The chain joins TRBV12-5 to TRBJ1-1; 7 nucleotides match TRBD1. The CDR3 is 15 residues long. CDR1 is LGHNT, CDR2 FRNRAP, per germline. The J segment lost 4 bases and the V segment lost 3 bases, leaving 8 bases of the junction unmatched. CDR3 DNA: TGTGCTAGTGGTTTTCGGACCCCAGGGGGCACTGAAGCTTTCTTT. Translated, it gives CASGFRTPGGTEAFF.

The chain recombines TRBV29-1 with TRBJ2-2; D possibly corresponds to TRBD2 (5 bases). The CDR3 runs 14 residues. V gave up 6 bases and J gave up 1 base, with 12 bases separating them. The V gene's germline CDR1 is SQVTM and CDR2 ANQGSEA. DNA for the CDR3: TGCAGCGTCGCGGACTTCCGGAACACCGGGGAGCTGTTTTTT. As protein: CSVADFRNTGELFF.

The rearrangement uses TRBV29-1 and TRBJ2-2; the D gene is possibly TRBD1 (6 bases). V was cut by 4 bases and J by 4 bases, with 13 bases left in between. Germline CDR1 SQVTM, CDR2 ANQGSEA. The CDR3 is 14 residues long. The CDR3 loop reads CSVVPNRATGELFF. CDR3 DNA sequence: TGCAGCGTTGTACCAAACAGGGCCACCGGGGAGCTGTTTTTT.

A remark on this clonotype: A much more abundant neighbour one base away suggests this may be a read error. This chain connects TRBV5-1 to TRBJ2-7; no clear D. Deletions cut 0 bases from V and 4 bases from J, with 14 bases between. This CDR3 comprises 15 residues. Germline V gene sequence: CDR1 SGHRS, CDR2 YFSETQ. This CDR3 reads CASSLVIRAEYEQYF. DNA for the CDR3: TGCGCCAGCAGCTTGGTGATAAGGGCTGAATACGAGCAGTACTTC.

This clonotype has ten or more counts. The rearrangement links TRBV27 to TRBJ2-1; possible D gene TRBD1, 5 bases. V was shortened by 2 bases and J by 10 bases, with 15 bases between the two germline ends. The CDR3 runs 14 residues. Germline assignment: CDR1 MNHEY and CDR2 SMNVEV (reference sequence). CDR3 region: CASSLIVSGAEQFF. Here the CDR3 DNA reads TGTGCCAGCAGTTTAATTGTGAGTGGGGCAGAGCAGTTCTTC.

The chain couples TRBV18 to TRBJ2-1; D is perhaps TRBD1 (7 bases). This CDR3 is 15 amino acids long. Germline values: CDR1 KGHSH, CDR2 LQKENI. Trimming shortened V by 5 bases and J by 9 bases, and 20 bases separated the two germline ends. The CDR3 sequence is CASSALRGRGAEQFF. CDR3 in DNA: TGTGCCAGCTCAGCACTCAGGGGCAGGGGGGCTGAGCAGTTCTTC.

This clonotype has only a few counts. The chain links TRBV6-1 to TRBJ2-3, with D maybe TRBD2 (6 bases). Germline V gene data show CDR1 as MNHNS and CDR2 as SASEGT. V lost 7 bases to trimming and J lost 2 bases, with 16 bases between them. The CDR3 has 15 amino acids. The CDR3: CASTRTWGDTDTQYF. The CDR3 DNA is TGTGCCAGCACCCGAACTTGGGGGGACACAGATACGCAGTATTTT.

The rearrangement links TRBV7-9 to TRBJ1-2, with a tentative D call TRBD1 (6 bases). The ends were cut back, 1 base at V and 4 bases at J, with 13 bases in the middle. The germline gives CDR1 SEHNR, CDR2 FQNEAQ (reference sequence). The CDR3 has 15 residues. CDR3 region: CASSLVRGASYGYTF. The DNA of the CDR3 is TGTGCCAGCAGCTTAGTGCGGGGGGCCTCCTATGGCTACACCTTC.

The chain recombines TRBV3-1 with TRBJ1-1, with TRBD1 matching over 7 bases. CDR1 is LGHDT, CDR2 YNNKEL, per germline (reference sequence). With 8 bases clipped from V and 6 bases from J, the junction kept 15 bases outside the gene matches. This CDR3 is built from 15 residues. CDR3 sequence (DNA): TGTGCCAGCGCAGGGGGTAAAATCACTATACCTGAAGCTTTCTTT. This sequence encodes CASAGGKITIPEAFF.

CDR3 bases: TGTGCCAGCAGCGAAACCCGGGTTCTCTACCAGACCCCAGATACGCAGTATTTT. It translates to CASSETRVLYQTPDTQYF. The V and J genes are TRBV27 and TRBJ2-3; D remains unclear. V lost 6 bases and J lost 4, with 26 bases in between. Per germline, CDR1 MNHEY and CDR2 SMNVEV (reference sequence). CDR3 length: 18 amino acids.

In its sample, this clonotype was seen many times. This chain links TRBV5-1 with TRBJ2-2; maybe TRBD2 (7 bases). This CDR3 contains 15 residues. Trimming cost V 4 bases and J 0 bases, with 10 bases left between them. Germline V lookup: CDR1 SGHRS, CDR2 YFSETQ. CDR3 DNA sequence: TGCGCCAGCAGCCCCGGGGGGCCGAACACCGGGGAGCTGTTTTTT. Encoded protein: CASSPGGPNTGELFF.

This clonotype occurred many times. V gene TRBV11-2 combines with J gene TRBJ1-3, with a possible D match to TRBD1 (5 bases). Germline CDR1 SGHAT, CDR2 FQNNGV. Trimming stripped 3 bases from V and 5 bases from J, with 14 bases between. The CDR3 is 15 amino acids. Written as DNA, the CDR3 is TGTGCCAGCAGCTTGGGCAGGGTTTTACGAAACACCATATATTTT. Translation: CASSLGRVLRNTIYF.

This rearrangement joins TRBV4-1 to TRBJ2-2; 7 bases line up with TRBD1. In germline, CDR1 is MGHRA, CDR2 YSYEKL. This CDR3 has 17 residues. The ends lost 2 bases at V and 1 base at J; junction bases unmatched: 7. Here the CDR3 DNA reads TGCGCCAGCAGCCAACCCGGGAACAGGGGGAACACCGGGGAGCTGTTTTTT. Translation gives CASSQPGNRGNTGELFF.

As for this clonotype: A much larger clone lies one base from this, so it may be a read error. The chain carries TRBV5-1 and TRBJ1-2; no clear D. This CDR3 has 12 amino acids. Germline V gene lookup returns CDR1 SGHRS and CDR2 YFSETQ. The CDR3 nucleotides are TGCACCAGCAGTCCCCTGGACTATGGCTACACCTTC. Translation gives CTSSPLDYGYTF.

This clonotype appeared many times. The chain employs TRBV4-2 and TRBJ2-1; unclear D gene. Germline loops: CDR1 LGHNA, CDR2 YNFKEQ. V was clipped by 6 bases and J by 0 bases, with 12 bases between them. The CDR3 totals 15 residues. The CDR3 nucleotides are TGTGCCAGCAGTCACATCCTGGGCTCCTACAATGAGCAGTTCTTC. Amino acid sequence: CASSHILGSYNEQFF.

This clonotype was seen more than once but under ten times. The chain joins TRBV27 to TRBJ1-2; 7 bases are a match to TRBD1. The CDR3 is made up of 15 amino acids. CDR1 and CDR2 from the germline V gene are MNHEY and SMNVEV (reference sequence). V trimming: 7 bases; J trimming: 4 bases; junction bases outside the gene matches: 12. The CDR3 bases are TGTGCCAGCACCCCGACAGGGAATTACGGCTATGGCTACACCTTC. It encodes CASTPTGNYGYGYTF.